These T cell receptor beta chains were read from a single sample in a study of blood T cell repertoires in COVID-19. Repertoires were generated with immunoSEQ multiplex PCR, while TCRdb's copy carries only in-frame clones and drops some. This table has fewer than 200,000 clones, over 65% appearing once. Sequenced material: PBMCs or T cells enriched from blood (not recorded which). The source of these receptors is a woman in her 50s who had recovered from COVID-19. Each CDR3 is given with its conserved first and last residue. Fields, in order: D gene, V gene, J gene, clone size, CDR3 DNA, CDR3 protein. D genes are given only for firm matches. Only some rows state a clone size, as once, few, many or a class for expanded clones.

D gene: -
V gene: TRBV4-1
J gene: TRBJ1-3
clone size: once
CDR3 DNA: TGCGCCAGCAGCCAAAGGGGCACAACCTCTGGAAACACCATATATTTT
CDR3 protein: CASSQRGTTSGNTIYF

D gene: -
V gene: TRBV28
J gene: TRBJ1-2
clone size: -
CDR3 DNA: TGTGCCAGCAGCCCCACGGGACACCTACAATATGGCTACACCTTC
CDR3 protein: CASSPTGHLQYGYTF

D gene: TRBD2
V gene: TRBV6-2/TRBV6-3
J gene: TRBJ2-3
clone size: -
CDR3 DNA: TGTGCCAGCAGCAATGGAGGAGCGGGGATCCGTCCAGATACGCAGTATTTT
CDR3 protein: CASSNGGAGIRPDTQYF

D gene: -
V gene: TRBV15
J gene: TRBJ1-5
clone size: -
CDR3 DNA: TGTGCCACCAGCAGAGACTGGTCCAGGGAGGATCGGCCCCAGCATTTT
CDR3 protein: CATSRDWSREDRPQHF

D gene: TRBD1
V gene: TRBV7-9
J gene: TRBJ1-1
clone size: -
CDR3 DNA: TGTGCCAGCAGCCGATCGGACAGGGGTGGCACTGAAGCTTTCTTT
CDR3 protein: CASSRSDRGGTEAFF

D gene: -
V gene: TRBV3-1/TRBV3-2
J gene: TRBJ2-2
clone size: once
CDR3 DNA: TGTGCCAGCAGCCAAGTAGGGCAGGGGAACACCGGGGAGCTGTTTTTT
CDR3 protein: CASSQVGQGNTGELFF

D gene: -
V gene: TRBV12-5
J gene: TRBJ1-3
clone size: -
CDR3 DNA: TGTGCTAGTGGCCAAGGGGCCTCTGGAAACACCATATATTTT
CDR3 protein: CASGQGASGNTIYF

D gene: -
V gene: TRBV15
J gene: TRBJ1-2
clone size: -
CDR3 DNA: TGTGCCACCAGCAGTTCAGGGGTTGGCTACACCTTC
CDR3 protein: CATSSSGVGYTF

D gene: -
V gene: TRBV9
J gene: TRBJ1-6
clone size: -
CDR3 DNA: TGTGCCAGCAGCGTAGCTCTGGGGAGCTCCTATAATTCACCCCTCCACTTT
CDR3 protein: CASSVALGSSYNSPLHF

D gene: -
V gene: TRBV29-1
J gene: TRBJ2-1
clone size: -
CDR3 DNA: TGCAGCGTTGATAAGCGGAGAGCCTACAATGAGCAGTTCTTC
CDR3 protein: CSVDKRRAYNEQFF

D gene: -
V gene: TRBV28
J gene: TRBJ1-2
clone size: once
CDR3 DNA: TGTGCCAGCAGACGGGATGACTATGGCTACACCTTC
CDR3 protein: CASRRDDYGYTF

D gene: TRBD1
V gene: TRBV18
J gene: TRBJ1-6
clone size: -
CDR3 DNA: TGTGCCAGCTCACCGGACAGGTACCATAATTCACCCCTCCACTTT
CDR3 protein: CASSPDRYHNSPLHF

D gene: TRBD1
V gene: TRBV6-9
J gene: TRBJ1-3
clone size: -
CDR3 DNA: TGTGCCAGCAGTTACGACAGGGGGCGAAACACCATATATTTT
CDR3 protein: CASSYDRGRNTIYF

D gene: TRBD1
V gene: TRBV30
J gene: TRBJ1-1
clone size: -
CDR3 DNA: TGTGCCTGGATCCTTACAGGGGGTTCGGCCTCTGAAGCTTTCTTT
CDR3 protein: CAWILTGGSASEAFF

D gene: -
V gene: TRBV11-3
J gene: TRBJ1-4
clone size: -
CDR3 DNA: TGTGCCAGCAGCCCAGGGGCCGTTAATGAAAAACTGTTTTTT
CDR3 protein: CASSPGAVNEKLFF

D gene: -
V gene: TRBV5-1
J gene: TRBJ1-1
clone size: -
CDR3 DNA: TGCGCCAGCAGCACATCAGGGGTTGAAGCTTTCTTT
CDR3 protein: CASSTSGVEAFF

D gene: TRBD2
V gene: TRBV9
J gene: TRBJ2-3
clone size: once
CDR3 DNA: TGTGCCAGCAGCGTAACGGCGGGGGGCCTGGGGGCAGATACGCAGTATTTT
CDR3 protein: CASSVTAGGLGADTQYF

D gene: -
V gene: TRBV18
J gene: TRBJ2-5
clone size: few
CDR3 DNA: TGTGCCAGCTCACCAGCGGGTGGAGAGACCCAGTACTTC
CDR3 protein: CASSPAGGETQYF

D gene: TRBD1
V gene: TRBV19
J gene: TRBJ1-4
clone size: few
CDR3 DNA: TGTGCCAGTAGCCAGCCCGGGACAGGGTTGGAAAAACTGTTTTTT
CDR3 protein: CASSQPGTGLEKLFF

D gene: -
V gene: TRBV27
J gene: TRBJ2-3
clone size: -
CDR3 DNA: TGTGCCAGCCTTAAGTGGGGCAGCACAGATACGCAGTATTTT
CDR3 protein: CASLKWGSTDTQYF

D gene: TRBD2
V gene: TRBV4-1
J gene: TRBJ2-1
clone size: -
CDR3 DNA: TGCGCCAGCAGCCAAGAAGCTAGCGGGGCCTCCTACAATGAGCAGTTCTTC
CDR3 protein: CASSQEASGASYNEQFF

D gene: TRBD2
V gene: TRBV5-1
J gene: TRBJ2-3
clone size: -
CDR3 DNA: TGCGCCAGCAGCCGACACAGCGGGGAGCCAGATACGCAGTATTTT
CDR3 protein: CASSRHSGEPDTQYF

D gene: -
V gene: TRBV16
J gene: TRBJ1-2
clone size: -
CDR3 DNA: TGTGCCAGCAGCCAATCGTCACCGGGTTTTGGTGGCTACACCTTC
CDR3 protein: CASSQSSPGFGGYTF

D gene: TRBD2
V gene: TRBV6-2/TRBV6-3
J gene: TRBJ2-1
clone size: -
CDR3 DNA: TGTGCCAGCAGCTTTACTAGCGGGAGTTCCTACAATGAGCAGTTCTTC
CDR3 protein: CASSFTSGSSYNEQFF

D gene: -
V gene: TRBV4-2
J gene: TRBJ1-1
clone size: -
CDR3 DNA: TGTGCCAGCAGCCAAGAGGGAGGGTACGGTACCGAAGCTTTCTTT
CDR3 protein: CASSQEGGYGTEAFF

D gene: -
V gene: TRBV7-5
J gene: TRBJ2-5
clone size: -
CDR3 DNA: TGTGTCAGCGCTTCGTTAAGGGCTAGCGGGGTCGAGACCCAGTACTTC
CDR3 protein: CVSASLRASGVETQYF

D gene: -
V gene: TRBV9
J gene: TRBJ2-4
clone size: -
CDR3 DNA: TGTGCCAGCAGCGTAGTGGGTATTATGAACAGAGGGAGATCTCCCACTACTGAAAACATTCAGTACTTC
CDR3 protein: CASSVVGIMNRGRSPTTENIQYF

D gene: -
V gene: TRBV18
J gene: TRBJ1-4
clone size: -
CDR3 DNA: TGTGCCAGCTCTCCCCCCTCTGCAACTAATGAAAAACTGTTTTTT
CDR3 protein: CASSPPSATNEKLFF

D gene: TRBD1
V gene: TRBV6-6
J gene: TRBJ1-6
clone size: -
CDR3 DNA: TGTGCCAGCAGTCGTCAGGGGGTCCGGTCACCCCTCCACTTT
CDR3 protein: CASSRQGVRSPLHF

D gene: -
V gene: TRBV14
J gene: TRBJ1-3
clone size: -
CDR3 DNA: TGTGCCAGCAGCCAAGATTCTCGGGGGAGGGACACCATATATTTT
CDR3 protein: CASSQDSRGRDTIYF

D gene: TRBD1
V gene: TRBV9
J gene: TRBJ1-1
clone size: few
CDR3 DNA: TGTGCCAGCAGCGTAGGGGCAGGGGGCAGAGGCACTGAAGCTTTCTTT
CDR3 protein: CASSVGAGGRGTEAFF

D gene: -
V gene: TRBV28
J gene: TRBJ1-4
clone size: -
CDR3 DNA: TGTGCCAGCAGTTTACGAGGGCTGGAAAAACTGTTTTTT
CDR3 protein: CASSLRGLEKLFF

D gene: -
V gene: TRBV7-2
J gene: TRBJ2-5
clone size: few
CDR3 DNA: TGTGCCAGCAGCTTTCAGGGTGGTCAAGAGACCCAGTACTTC
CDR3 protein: CASSFQGGQETQYF

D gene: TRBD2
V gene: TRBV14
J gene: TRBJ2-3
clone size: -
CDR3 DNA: TGTGCCAGCAGCCAAAGGGCTAGCGGGTTGGCGGATACGCAGTATTTT
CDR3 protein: CASSQRASGLADTQYF

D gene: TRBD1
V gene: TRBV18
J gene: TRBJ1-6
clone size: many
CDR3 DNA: TGTGCCAGCTCACCACTAAACAGGGGGGCACCCCTCCACTTT
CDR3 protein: CASSPLNRGAPLHF

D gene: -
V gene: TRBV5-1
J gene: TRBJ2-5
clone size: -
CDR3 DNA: TGCGCCAGCAGCTTGGGCAGGGTACAAGAGACCCAGTACTTC
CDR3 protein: CASSLGRVQETQYF

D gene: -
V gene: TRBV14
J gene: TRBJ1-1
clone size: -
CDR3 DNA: TGTGCCAGCAGCCAAGGGAGCACTGAAGCTTTCTTT
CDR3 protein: CASSQGSTEAFF

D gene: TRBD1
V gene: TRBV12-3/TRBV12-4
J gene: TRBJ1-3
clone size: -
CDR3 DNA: TGTGCCAGCCAGACAGGGTCCGGAAACACCATATATTTT
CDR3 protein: CASQTGSGNTIYF

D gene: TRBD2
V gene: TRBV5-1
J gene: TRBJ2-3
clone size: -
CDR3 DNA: TGCGCCAGCAGCTTGGGTACTAGCGGAGGAGATACGCAGTATTTT
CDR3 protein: CASSLGTSGGDTQYF

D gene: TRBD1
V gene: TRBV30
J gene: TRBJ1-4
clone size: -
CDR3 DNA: TGTGCCTGGACCCGATCCGACAGGGGGGGAGAAAAACTGTTTTTT
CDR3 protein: CAWTRSDRGGEKLFF

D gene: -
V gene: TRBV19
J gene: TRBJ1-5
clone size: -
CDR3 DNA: TGTGCCAGTCATCCACCGGCGGGGGTCGGGCAGCCCCAGCATTTT
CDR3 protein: CASHPPAGVGQPQHF